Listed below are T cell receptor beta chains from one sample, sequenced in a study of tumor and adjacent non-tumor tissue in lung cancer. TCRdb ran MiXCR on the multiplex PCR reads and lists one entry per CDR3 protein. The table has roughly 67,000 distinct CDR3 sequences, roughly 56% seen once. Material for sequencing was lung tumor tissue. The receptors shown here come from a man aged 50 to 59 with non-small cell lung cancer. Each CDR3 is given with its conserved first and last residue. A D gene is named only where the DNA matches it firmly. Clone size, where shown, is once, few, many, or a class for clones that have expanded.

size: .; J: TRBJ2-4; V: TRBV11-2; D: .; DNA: TGTGGCAGCAGCTCATTGGGTGGGGGGGCCAAAAACATTCAGTACTTC; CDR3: CGSSSLGGGAKNIQYF
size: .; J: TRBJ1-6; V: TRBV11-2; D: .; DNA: TGTGCCAGCAGCTTCTCGGGACACAATTATAATTCGTCCCTCCACTTT; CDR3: CASSFSGHNYNSSLHF
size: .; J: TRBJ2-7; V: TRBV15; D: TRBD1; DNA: TGTGCCACCAACGGGGCCGGGACAGTCTCCGGGCAGTACTTC; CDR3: CATNGAGTVSGQYF
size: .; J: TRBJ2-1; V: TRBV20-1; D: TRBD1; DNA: TGCAGTGCTAGTGGGTATACAAGGGACAGTGAGCAGTTCTTC; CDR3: CSASGYTRDSEQFF
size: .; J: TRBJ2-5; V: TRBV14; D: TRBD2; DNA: TGTACCAGCAGCCAAGCCTTAGCGGGAGCCCAAGAGACCCAGTACTTC; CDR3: CTSSQALAGAQETQYF
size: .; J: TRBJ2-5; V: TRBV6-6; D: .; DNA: TGTGCCGGTAGTTATGGGGGAGAGACCCAGTACTTC; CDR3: CAGSYGGETQYF
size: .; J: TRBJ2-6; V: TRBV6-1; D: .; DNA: TGTGCCAGCAGCTCAGACAGCTCTGGGACTAACGTCCTGACTTTC; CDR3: CASSSDSSGTNVLTF
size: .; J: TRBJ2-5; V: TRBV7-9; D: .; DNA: TGTGCCAGCAGCCGAGGGGGTGAGAACCAAGAGACCCAGTACTTC; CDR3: CASSRGGENQETQYF
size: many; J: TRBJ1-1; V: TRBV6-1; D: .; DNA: TGTGCCAGCAGTGAGAGCCCGGGGGCGCGTTGGGCTTTCTTT; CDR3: CASSESPGARWAFF
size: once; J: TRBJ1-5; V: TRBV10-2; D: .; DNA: TGCGCCAGCAGCGCGAGCGGGGCCAATCAACCCCAGCATTTT; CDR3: CASSASGANQPQHF
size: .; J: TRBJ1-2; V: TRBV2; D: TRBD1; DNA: TGTGCCAGCAGTTGGGGACAGGGCGACTATGGCTACACCTTC; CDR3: CASSWGQGDYGYTF
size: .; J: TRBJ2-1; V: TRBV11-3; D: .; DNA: TGTGCCAGCAGCCTCGAAGGGCGGTCCCGCGACGAACACCTCTTC; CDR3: CASSLEGRSRDEHLF
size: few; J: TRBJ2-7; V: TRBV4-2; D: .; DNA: TGTGCCAGCAACCAAGATTCGTACCGCTACTCTTTAAGGGGGCAGTACTTC; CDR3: CASNQDSYRYSLRGQYF
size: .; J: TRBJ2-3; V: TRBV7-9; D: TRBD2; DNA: TGTGCCAGTCGGACTAGCGGGGGGCAGGATACGCACTATTTT; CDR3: CASRTSGGQDTHYF
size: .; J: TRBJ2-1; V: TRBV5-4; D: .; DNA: TGTGCCAGCAGCCCCCGCGCTTTAGCTGGGGGAGGTGAGCAGTTCTTC; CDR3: CASSPRALAGGGEQFF
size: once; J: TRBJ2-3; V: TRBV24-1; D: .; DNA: TGTGCCACCAGTGATTTTCGTGTGGGTCAGCGCGACGTCAGGGGAGGGCAGTATTTT; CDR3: CATSDFRVGQRDVRGGQYF
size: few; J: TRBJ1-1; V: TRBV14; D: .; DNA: TGTGCCAGCAGCCAAGATTTTTTTCGGGCAGGTCCGAACACTGAAGCTTTCTTT; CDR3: CASSQDFFRAGPNTEAFF
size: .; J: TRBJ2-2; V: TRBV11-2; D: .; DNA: TGTGCCAGCAGTAATCAACTATGGGAGGCTTGGGAGCTGTTTTTT; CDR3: CASSNQLWEAWELFF
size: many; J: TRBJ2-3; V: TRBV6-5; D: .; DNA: TGTGCCAGCAGTTACGAGGGCGGCGGCACAGATACGCAGTATTTT; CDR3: CASSYEGGGTDTQYF
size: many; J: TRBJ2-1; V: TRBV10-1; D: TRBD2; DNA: TGCGCCAGCAGTGGCACTAGCGGGCAGTTCTTC; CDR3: CASSGTSGQFF
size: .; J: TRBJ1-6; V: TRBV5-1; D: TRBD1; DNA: TGCGCCAGCAGCTTGGACAGGGGGCGATATTCACCCCTCCACTTT; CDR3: CASSLDRGRYSPLHF
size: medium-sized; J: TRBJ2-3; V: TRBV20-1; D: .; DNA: TGCAGTGCTAGAGAGGGTTTCAGCACAGATACGCAGTATTTT; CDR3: CSAREGFSTDTQYF
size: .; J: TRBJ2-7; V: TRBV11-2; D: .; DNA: TGTGCCAGCAGTAATGTCCCCGGCCCCTACGAGCAGTACTTC; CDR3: CASSNVPGPYEQYF
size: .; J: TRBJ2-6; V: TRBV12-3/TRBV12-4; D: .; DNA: TGTGCCAGCAGGATTGAGGGTAACGATGGGGTCAACGTCCTGACTTTC; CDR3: CASRIEGNDGVNVLTF
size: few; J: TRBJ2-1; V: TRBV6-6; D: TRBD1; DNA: TGTGCCAGCAGAGCAGGACAGGGTGAGCAGTCCTTC; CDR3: CASRAGQGEQSF
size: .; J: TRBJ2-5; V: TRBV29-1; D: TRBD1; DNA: TGCAGCGTCAAACGCACAGGGGTTGAGGAGACCCAGTACTTC; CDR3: CSVKRTGVEETQYF
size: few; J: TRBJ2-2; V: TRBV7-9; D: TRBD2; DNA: TGTGCCAGCAGTCACGGACTAGCGGGGGCCGCCACCGGGGAGCCGTTTTTT; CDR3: CASSHGLAGAATGEPFF
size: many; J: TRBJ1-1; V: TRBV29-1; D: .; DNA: TGCAGCGTTTGGGGGGGCACTGAAGCTTTCTTT; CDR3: CSVWGGTEAFF
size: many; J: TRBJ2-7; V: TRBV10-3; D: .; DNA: TGTGCCATCAGTGAGTCGTCTTCAGGGACCCCCTACGAGCAGTACTTC; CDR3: CAISESSSGTPYEQYF
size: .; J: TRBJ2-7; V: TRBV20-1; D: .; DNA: TGCAGTGCTAGAGAGGGGTCGGCCATCTTCTACGAGAAGTACTTC; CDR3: CSAREGSAIFYEKYF
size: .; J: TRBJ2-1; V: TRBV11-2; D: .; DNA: TGCGCCACTACAGTAAACTACGTCGCCGATGAGCAGTTCTTC; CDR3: CATTVNYVADEQFF
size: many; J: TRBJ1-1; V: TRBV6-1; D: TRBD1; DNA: TGTGCCAGCAGTGACAGGGGGCCCATGAACACTGAAGCTTTCTTT; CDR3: CASSDRGPMNTEAFF
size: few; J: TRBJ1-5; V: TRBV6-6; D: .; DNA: TGTGCCAGCACCCTGCCAGGGACTAGCAAACAGCCCCAGCATTTT; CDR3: CASTLPGTSKQPQHF
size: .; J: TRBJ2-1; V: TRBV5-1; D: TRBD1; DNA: TGCGCCAGCAGCCCAGGGCAGGGGGCAAGCCGGAGGGCCTCCCACAATGAACAGTTCTTC; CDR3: CASSPGQGASRRASHNEQFF
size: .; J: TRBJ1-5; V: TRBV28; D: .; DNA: TGTGCCAGCAGAACGGGGCATCATCCCCAGCATTTT; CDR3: CASRTGHHPQHF
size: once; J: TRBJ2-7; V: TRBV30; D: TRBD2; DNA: TGTGCCTGGAGCCAACTCGGAGCGGGAGGGCCCAAGCAGTACTTC; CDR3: CAWSQLGAGGPKQYF
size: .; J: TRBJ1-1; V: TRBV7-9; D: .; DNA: TGTGCCAGCAGCATTATTGACACTGAAGCTTTCTTT; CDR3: CASSIIDTEAFF
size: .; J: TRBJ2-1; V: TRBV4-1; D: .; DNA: TGCGGCAGCAGCCAAGACGGGGGCGATGTGCAGTTCTTC; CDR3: CGSSQDGGDVQFF
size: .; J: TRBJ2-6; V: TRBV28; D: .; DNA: TGTGCCAGCAGTGTATTCTATGCCCTAGGAATCTTAGGCTCTGGGGCCAACGTCCTGACTTTC; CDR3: CASSVFYALGILGSGANVLTF
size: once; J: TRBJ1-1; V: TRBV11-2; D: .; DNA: TGTGACAGCAGCTTAAGACAGATCAACATTGAAGCTTTCTTT; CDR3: CDSSLRQINIEAFF